This T cell receptor beta chain was sequenced for a study of regulatory and conventional T cells in RAG deficiency. Study observations and caveats: Treg unique TCR beta sequences were around 100-fold fewer in Omenn syndrome and CID/AS patients than controls.

The sorted conventional CD4+ T cells were CD25-low and CD127-high, with genomic DNA sequenced. Trimming took 0 bases from V and 4 from J, leaving 4 bases between them. Germline V gene lookup returns CDR1 LGHNA and CDR2 YNFKEQ. The CDR3 is 12 amino acids. Data came from immunoSEQ multiplex PCR; TCRdb stores just in-frame clones and leaves some out. The repertoire holds more than 7,500 clones, with around 95% as singletons. About this clone itself: What it binds is unknown.

The TCR sequence derives from a human donor with RAG deficiency presenting as severe combined immunodeficiency. J is TRBJ2-7 and V is TRBV4-2; D gene ambiguous. Sequenced material: CD4+ effector T cells sorted from blood. CDR3 DNA sequence: TGTGCCAGCAGCCAAGATCGGTACGAGCAGTACTTC. It specifies CASSQDRYEQYF.